Shown below are 17 T cell receptor beta chains from a single sample sequenced in a study of shared T cell receptors in the human thymus. The repertoire was sequenced with immunoSEQ multiplex PCR; TCRdb's copy has only in-frame clones and lacks some. The sample lists about 710,000 clones; around 87% were seen once. The same sample was also studied in work on human thymus T cells.

What was sequenced was thymocytes. These receptors were taken from a boy less than two years old with a congenital heart defect.

V and J are TRBV6-4 and TRBJ2-3, with TRBD1 as a possible D gene (6 bases). V was trimmed by 0 bases and J by 2 bases, leaving 15 bases between them. This CDR3 contains 17 residues. The germline V gene has CDR1 MRHNA and CDR2 SNTAGT. The CDR3 DNA reads as TGTGCCAGCAGTGACTCGAGTTCCCAGGGACACACAGATACGCAGTATTTT. Protein: CASSDSSSQGHTDTQYF.

CDR3 amino acids: CASSAPGQGTTYEQYF. In nucleotides, the CDR3 is TGTGCCAGCAGTGCTCCGGGACAGGGGACGACCTACGAGCAGTACTTC. The chain combines TRBV6-1 with TRBJ2-7, with TRBD1 matching 10 bases. Trimming removed 4 bases from V and 2 bases from J; junction bases left unmatched: 8. CDR1 is MNHNS and CDR2 is SASEGT in the germline V gene. The CDR3 is 16 amino acids.

CDR3 region: CASSGLADTGELFF. CDR3 in DNA: TGCGCCAGCAGCGGACTAGCAGACACCGGGGAGCTGTTTTTT. The V gene is TRBV4-1, the J gene TRBJ2-2, with 8 bases matching TRBD2. This CDR3 spans 14 amino acids. The trim removed 5 bases at V and 3 bases at J, leaving 2 bases unmatched. Looked up from germline, CDR1 is MGHRA and CDR2 is YSYEKL.

V usage is TRBV28 and J usage is TRBJ1-2; 9 bases match TRBD1. V lost 5 bases to trimming and J lost 4 bases; unmatched junction nucleotides: 2. This CDR3 spans 13 amino acids. Germline V gives CDR1 MDHEN, CDR2 SYDVKM. CDR3 DNA: TGTGCCAGCAGTGGGGACAGGGTCTATGGCTACACCTTC. Translation: CASSGDRVYGYTF.

The J gene is TRBJ2-3, the V gene TRBV7-9; weak D call: TRBD1 (5 bases). The CDR3 is 12 amino acids. Trimming took off 5 bases at V and 6 bases at J, with 9 bases between the two ends. The germline V gene encodes CDR1 SEHNR and CDR2 FQNEAQ (reference sequence). The CDR3 loop reads CASSLQGDTQYF. Written as DNA, the CDR3 is TGTGCCAGCAGCCTCCAGGGTGATACGCAGTATTTT.

The V gene is TRBV28, the J gene TRBJ2-7; TRBD2 aligns across 10 bases. CDR3 length equals 14 residues. Germline V lookup: CDR1 MDHEN, CDR2 SYDVKM. The junction had 6 bases not matched to a gene; V was cut back by 6 bases and J by 4 bases. CDR3 in amino acids: CASSITGLAYEQYF. The CDR3, as DNA: TGTGCCAGCAGCATCACGGGACTAGCGTACGAGCAGTACTTC.

The V call is TRBV28, the J call TRBJ1-5; D remains ambiguous. This CDR3 has 13 residues. The germline gives CDR1 MDHEN, CDR2 SYDVKM. V lost 7 bases and J lost 7, with 14 bases in between. CDR3 sequence: CASTVVGGQPQHF. CDR3 coding DNA: TGTGCCAGCACGGTCGTAGGCGGGCAGCCCCAGCATTTT. The whole variable domain, filled in from reference TRBV28 and TRBJ1-5, reads DVKVTQSSRYLVKRTGEKVFLECVQDMDHENMFWYRQDPGLGLRLIYFSYDVKMKEKGDIPEGYSVSREKKERFSLILESASTNQTSMYLCASTVVGGQPQHFGDGTRLSIL.

The chain is built from TRBV10-3 and TRBJ2-1, with 11 nucleotides matching TRBD2. The CDR3 covers 16 residues. From germline, CDR1 is ENHRY and CDR2 SYGVKD. V lost 7 bases to trimming and J lost 5 bases; unmatched junction nucleotides: 10. This CDR3 is CAIMTTSGGFDNEQFF. The DNA of the CDR3 is TGTGCCATCATGACTACTAGCGGGGGTTTTGACAATGAGCAGTTCTTC.

This chain connects TRBV6-1 to TRBJ1-2; 9 bases map to TRBD1. Trimming took 4 bases from V and 9 from J; bases not matched to a gene: 12. CDR3 length: 15 amino acids. In germline, CDR1 is MNHNS, CDR2 SASEGT. The CDR3: CASSVKLRTGVRYTF. Written as DNA, the CDR3 is TGTGCCAGCAGTGTAAAATTGAGGACAGGGGTACGCTACACCTTC.

The V call is TRBV12-5, the J call TRBJ2-3; no firm D call. V dropped 1 base and J dropped 7 bases, with 9 bases sitting between them. The CDR3 sequence is 13 residues long. Germline V lookup: CDR1 LGHNT, CDR2 FRNRAP. CDR3 sequence reads: CASGLGSFHTQYF. In nucleotides, the CDR3 is TGTGCTAGTGGTTTGGGTAGTTTCCATACGCAGTATTTT.

This chain joins TRBV28 and TRBJ2-1; D might be TRBD2 (6 bases). The V gene lost 8 bases and the J gene lost 5 bases, with 16 bases spanning the gap. There are 14 residues in the CDR3. Per germline, CDR1 MDHEN and CDR2 SYDVKM. The CDR3 DNA reads as TGTGCCAGCGTCGCCAGGGAGGAGGACAATGAGCAGTTCTTC. Protein product: CASVAREEDNEQFF.

The genes are TRBV25-1 and TRBJ2-2, with D tentatively TRBD2 (6 bases). Germline values: CDR1 MGHDK, CDR2 SYGVNS. Trimming took off 4 bases at V and 1 base at J, with 13 bases between the two ends. The CDR3 consists of 16 residues. CDR3 amino acids: CASSAHWRGNTGELFF. The CDR3 DNA is TGTGCCAGCAGTGCCCACTGGCGGGGGAACACCGGGGAGCTGTTTTTT. Combining the CDR3 with reference TRBV25-1 and TRBJ2-2 gives the whole variable domain EADIYQTPRYLVIGTGKKITLECSQTMGHDKMYWYQQDPGMELHLIHYSYGVNSTEKGDLSSESTVSRIRTEHFPLTLESARPSHTSQYLCASSAHWRGNTGELFFGEGSRLTVL.

The chain joins TRBV19 to TRBJ2-6, with 11 nucleotides matching TRBD2. Germline values: CDR1 LNHDA, CDR2 SQIVND (reference sequence). The CDR3 is 20 amino acids. With V trimmed by 6 bases and J by 0 bases, 13 bases remained unmatched. The CDR3 DNA is TGTGCCAGTAGCCCGGGACTAGCGGAAAACACAGGCTCTGGGGCCAACGTCCTGACTTTC. It is translated as CASSPGLAENTGSGANVLTF.

The V gene is TRBV20-1, the J gene TRBJ2-7; tentative D call: TRBD2 (5 bases). This CDR3 comprises 11 residues. Germline V gene sequence: CDR1 DFQATT, CDR2 SNEGSKA (reference sequence). Trimming took 8 bases from V and 7 from J, leaving 15 bases between them. DNA for the CDR3: TGCAGTCTGGCGGGCTCGGGGGAGCAGTACTTC. Translated, it gives CSLAGSGEQYF.

The CDR3 region is CASSQGQEHYEQYF. The CDR3, as DNA: TGCGCCAGCAGCCAGGGACAGGAACACTACGAGCAGTACTTC. V usage is TRBV4-3 and J usage is TRBJ2-7, with 8 bases fitting TRBD1. The germline V gene encodes CDR1 LGHNA and CDR2 YSLEER. This CDR3 comprises 14 residues. The V and J ends lost 3 bases and 3 bases, in that order; junction bases with no gene match: 4.

This clone was recorded only once. This chain's CDR3 is CASSYSGRMNTEAFF. The CDR3 bases are TGTGCCAGCAGTTACTCAGGCAGGATGAACACTGAAGCTTTCTTT. V and J are TRBV6-5 and TRBJ1-1; D call uncertain. Trimming took 0 bases from V and 0 from J, leaving 8 bases between them. The CDR3 runs 15 residues. Germline CDR1 reads MNHEY; CDR2 reads SVGAGI.

The chain combines TRBV19 with TRBJ1-2, with D perhaps matching TRBD1 (5 bases). CDR1 is LNHDA, CDR2 SQIVND, per germline (reference sequence). Trimming removed 5 bases from V and 2 bases from J, with 18 bases in between. This CDR3 is built from 16 residues. CDR3: CASSPRMGEGNYGYTF. DNA of the CDR3: TGTGCCAGTAGTCCCCGCATGGGGGAGGGGAACTATGGCTACACCTTC.